This paragraph reports one T cell receptor beta chain. Its antigen is not known. Data came from immunoSEQ multiplex PCR; TCRdb stores just in-frame clones and leaves some out. This sample has about 55,000 clones, with 95% to 97% found just once. The data were taken from a study of siplizumab effects on memory and regulatory T cells. General observations from the study: Major contributors to the alloresponse seemed to be naive T cells, which also appeared more diverse than memory cells. Mappable alloreactive CD4+ clones came from Treg cells around 70% of the time on average with siplizumab, against 26.9% in controls.

The clonotype was recovered from a human donor in good health. The sequencing input was naive CD4+ T cells sorted from blood.

For the CDR3, the DNA is TGTGCCAGCAGCCAGAACAATGGCGAACGGACCATCTATGGCTACACCTTC. It is translated as CASSQNNGERTIYGYTF. This chain uses TRBV14 with TRBJ1-2; D unclear. The CDR3 runs to 17 residues. With 3 bases removed from V and 4 bases from J, the gap between germline ends came to 21 bases. The germline V gene has CDR1 SGHDN and CDR2 FVKESK.